These 26 T cell receptor beta chains share one sample of origin, sequenced in a study of blood T cell repertoires in COVID-19. Using immunoSEQ multiplex PCR, the repertoire was profiled, and TCRdb retains in-frame clones only, with some absent. The data contain 250,000 to 350,000 clones, roughly 84% of them singletons. The source material was peripheral blood. The receptor set was obtained from a human donor with COVID-19, enrolled during active disease. The donor label of this sample is uncertain.

The chain recombines TRBV27 with TRBJ1-2, with D unclear. The CDR3 runs to 12 residues. Germline CDR1 is MNHEY and CDR2 is SMNVEV (reference sequence). The V and J ends lost 6 bases and 6 bases respectively, with 11 bases between them. The CDR3 sequence: CASRNYVDGYTF. DNA for the CDR3: TGTGCCAGCAGAAACTATGTGGATGGCTACACCTTC.

The chain joins TRBV10-3 to TRBJ1-3; 10 bases agree with TRBD1. The CDR3 loop spans 17 amino acids. V lost 2 bases and J lost 0; bases outside the gene matches: 4. In germline, CDR1 is ENHRY, CDR2 SYGVKD. CDR3 in amino acids: CAISEVGQGNSGNTIYF. CDR3 DNA sequence: TGTGCCATCAGTGAGGTGGGACAGGGGAACTCTGGAAACACCATATATTTT.

This clone was counted a single time. V is TRBV7-2 and J is TRBJ1-2; 7 bases fit TRBD1. The CDR3 consists of 18 residues. Per the germline V gene, CDR1 is SGHTA and CDR2 is FQGNSA. V lost 6 bases to trimming and J lost 4 bases; unmatched junction nucleotides: 20. The CDR3 protein is CASSFLGQAFTLSYGYTF. The CDR3 DNA is TGTGCCAGCAGTTTCCTTGGACAGGCCTTCACCTTAAGCTATGGCTACACCTTC.

This clone has just a few counts. V is TRBV28 and J is TRBJ1-5; no definite D call. The V and J ends lost 7 bases and 5 bases respectively, with 12 bases between them. CDR1 MDHEN and CDR2 SYDVKM come from the germline V gene. The CDR3 runs 13 residues. The CDR3 DNA follows: TGTGCCAGCACCCGAGGGATTTATCAGCCCCAGCATTTT. Its protein is CASTRGIYQPQHF.

The chain links TRBV7-8 to TRBJ1-1; no firm D call. The CDR3 extends over 14 amino acids. The ends were cut back, 6 bases at V and 1 base at J, with 12 bases in the middle. Germline CDR1 reads SGHVS; CDR2 reads FQNEAQ. The CDR3 DNA is TGTGCCAGCAGAGTTGCGGTTACGAACACTGAAGCTTTCTTT. Translated: CASRVAVTNTEAFF.

The chain's CDR3 is CASSLSPRLQGVGRTEAFF. CDR3 nucleotides: TGTGCCAGCAGTTTATCCCCACGACTCCAGGGTGTCGGGCGTACTGAAGCTTTCTTT. The chain combines TRBV27 with TRBJ1-1, with a weak D call TRBD1 (5 bases). Trimming pared 0 bases from V and 5 bases from J, leaving 25 bases between. The CDR3 has 19 residues. CDR1 is MNHEY, CDR2 SMNVEV, per germline (reference sequence).

The J gene is TRBJ2-7, the V gene TRBV6-6; D possibly corresponds to TRBD1 (6 bases). V was clipped by 5 bases and J by 3 bases, with 14 bases between them. The CDR3 totals 14 residues. Looked up from germline, CDR1 is MNHNY and CDR2 is SVGAGI (reference sequence). The CDR3 coding sequence is TGTGCCAGCAGTCCCCGACAGGAGTACTACGAGCAGTACTTC. Translation: CASSPRQEYYEQYF.

The V and J genes are TRBV7-2 and TRBJ2-1; TRBD2 is a possible D gene (6 bases). V lost 5 bases, J lost 6 bases, and 14 bases lay in between. This CDR3 comprises 14 residues. Germline V gene lookup returns CDR1 SGHTA and CDR2 FQGNSA. This chain's CDR3 is CASSKEGLVNEQFF. As DNA, the CDR3 is TGTGCCAGCAGCAAGGAGGGCTTAGTCAATGAGCAGTTCTTC. The full variable domain, with the rest looked up from reference TRBV7-2 and TRBJ2-1, is GAGVSQSPSNKVTEKGKDVELRCDPISGHTALYWYRQSLGQGLEFLIYFQGNSAPDKSGLPSDRFSAERTGGSVSTLTIQRTQQEDSAVYLCASSKEGLVNEQFFGPGTRLTVL.

The rearrangement links TRBV19 to TRBJ1-5, with 8 bases that match TRBD1. With 5 bases clipped from V and 6 bases from J, the junction kept 9 bases outside the gene matches. Germline assignment: CDR1 LNHDA and CDR2 SQIVND (reference sequence). The CDR3 loop spans 15 amino acids. The CDR3 is CASSPRTGSPQPQHF. The CDR3 DNA reads as TGTGCCAGTAGTCCTAGGACAGGGTCCCCTCAGCCCCAGCATTTT. Variable domain in full (rest from reference TRBV19 and TRBJ1-5): DGGITQSPKYLFRKEGQNVTLSCEQNLNHDAMYWYRQDPGQGLRLIYYSQIVNDFQKGDIAEGYSVSREKKESFPLTVTSAQKNPTAFYLCASSPRTGSPQPQHFGDGTRLSIL.

This clone was observed once. V is TRBV2 and J is TRBJ1-1; no definite D call. Germline V gives CDR1 SNHLY, CDR2 FYNNEI. V was cut by 4 bases and J by 0 bases, with 6 bases left in between. The length of the CDR3 is 13 residues. The CDR3 DNA reads TGTGCCAGCAGTGTAGACATGAACACTGAAGCTTTCTTT. Translating gives CASSVDMNTEAFF.

The chain joins TRBV15 to TRBJ2-7, with D perhaps matching TRBD2 (6 bases). Looked up from germline, CDR1 is LNHNV and CDR2 is YYDKDF (reference sequence). The germline V and J ends were trimmed by 0 bases and 8 bases, with 11 bases remaining between them. The CDR3 sequence is 13 residues long. CDR3 nucleotides: TGTGCCACCAGCAGAGAATCTCGGGAGCAGCAGTACTTC. Residues: CATSRESREQQYF.

V usage is TRBV27 and J usage is TRBJ2-1; the match to TRBD2 covers 16 bases. The V gene end was trimmed by 6 bases and the J gene end by 4 bases; junction bases not matched to a gene: 9. CDR3 length: 18 amino acids. The germline V gene encodes CDR1 MNHEY and CDR2 SMNVEV (reference sequence). CDR3 protein: CASRYTGLAGGPYNEQFF. In DNA form, the CDR3 reads TGTGCCAGCAGATATACGGGACTAGCGGGAGGGCCTTACAATGAGCAGTTCTTC.

The chain has TRBV11-1 and TRBJ2-5; 10 bases are a match to TRBD1. This CDR3 is built from 16 residues. Germline loops: CDR1 SGHAT, CDR2 FQDESV (reference sequence). With V trimmed by 5 bases and J by 7 bases, 13 bases remained unmatched. In DNA form, the CDR3 reads TGTGCCAGCAGCAGTAGACAGGGGGCGAGTGTTGGGACCCAGTACTTC. It translates to CASSSRQGASVGTQYF.

CDR3 in amino acids: CASNLGGVDTQYF. CDR3 nucleotides: TGTGCCAGCAATTTAGGGGGGGTAGATACGCAGTATTTT. The rearrangement uses TRBV6-5 and TRBJ2-3; the D gene is possibly TRBD2 (7 bases). V was shortened by 7 bases and J by 5 bases, with 13 bases between the two germline ends. There are 13 residues in the CDR3. CDR1 and CDR2 from the germline V gene are MNHEY and SVGAGI.

The gene calls are TRBV28 and TRBJ1-5; 10 positions agree with TRBD1. The CDR3 runs 14 residues. The germline CDR1 and CDR2 sequences are MDHEN and SYDVKM. With 7 bases clipped from V and 6 bases from J, the junction kept 6 bases outside the gene matches. The DNA for the CDR3 is TGTGCCAGCATTGGGACAGGGGAGATTCAGCCCCAGCATTTT. Translation: CASIGTGEIQPQHF.

CDR3 amino acids: CASSPPPGGQPQHF. CDR3 bases: TGTGCCAGCTCACCACCTCCGGGGGGTCAGCCCCAGCATTTT. The V gene is TRBV18, the J gene TRBJ1-5; a weak D match, TRBD1 (5 bases). CDR1 is KGHSH, CDR2 LQKENI, per germline. Trimming cost V 0 bases and J 6 bases, with 9 bases left between them. The CDR3 runs to 14 residues.

This chain connects TRBV2 to TRBJ2-7; 12 nucleotides line up with TRBD1. The CDR3 spans 15 residues. V was clipped by 6 bases and J by 3 bases; unmatched bases: 6. Germline V gene sequence: CDR1 SNHLY, CDR2 FYNNEI. CDR3 residues: CASRRGQGASYEQYF. The CDR3 coding sequence is TGTGCCAGCAGGCGGGGACAGGGGGCGAGCTACGAGCAGTACTTC.

The sample holds one count of this clone. V usage is TRBV3-1 (or the pseudogene TRBV3-2) and J usage is TRBJ2-5, with 7 bases identical to TRBD2. Germline V gene sequence: CDR1 LGHDT, CDR2 YNNKEL (reference sequence). This CDR3 is 15 amino acids long. The junction had 2 bases not matched to a gene; V was cut back by 0 bases and J by 1 base. The CDR3: CASSQELAPQETQYF. The CDR3 region has the DNA TGTGCCAGCAGCCAAGAACTAGCGCCCCAAGAGACCCAGTACTTC.

The V gene is TRBV30, the J gene TRBJ1-2; maybe TRBD1 (5 bases). The V end was cut by 3 bases, the J end by 4 bases, with 15 bases between. The CDR3 spans 14 residues. Germline V gives CDR1 GTSNPN, CDR2 SVGIG (reference sequence). CDR3 DNA: TGTGCCTGGAGAGGGGCCTCTTCGGTCTATGGCTACACCTTC. Its translation: CAWRGASSVYGYTF. The full variable domain, rest sourced from reference TRBV30 and TRBJ1-2, is SQTIHQWPATLVQPVGSPLSLECTVEGTSNPNLYWYRQAAGRGLQLLFYSVGIGQISSEVPQNLSASRPQDRQFILSSKKLLLSDSGFYLCAWRGASSVYGYTFGSGTRLTVV.

The chain is built from TRBV6-2 or TRBV6-3 and TRBJ2-5; D gene unclear. This CDR3 contains 18 residues. CDR1 and CDR2 (germline): MNHEY, SVGEGT. V gave up 0 bases and J gave up 5 bases, with 22 bases separating them. The DNA of the CDR3 is TGTGCCAGCAGTTACTCCACAGTGCTACCCGAATCTTTGGAGACCCAGTACTTC. Translated: CASSYSTVLPESLETQYF.

The chain is built from TRBV5-1 and TRBJ2-3; D is possibly TRBD1 (6 bases). Germline CDR1 SGHRS, CDR2 YFSETQ. The CDR3 has 16 residues. The germline V and J ends were trimmed by 4 bases and 1 base, with 16 bases remaining between them. This chain's CDR3 is CASSSHRAGGTDTQYF. The CDR3 DNA is TGCGCCAGCAGCAGCCACAGGGCTGGGGGCACAGATACGCAGTATTTT. Variable domain in full (rest from reference TRBV5-1 and TRBJ2-3): KAGVTQTPRYLIKTRGQQVTLSCSPISGHRSVSWYQQTPGQGLQFLFEYFSETQRNKGNFPGRFSGRQFSNSRSEMNVSTLELGDSALYLCASSSHRAGGTDTQYFGPGTRLTVL.

This clone came up a few times. This chain connects TRBV6-1 to TRBJ2-7, with 7 bases that match TRBD2. CDR3 length: 16 amino acids. Trimming at V came to 4 bases and at J to 2 bases, leaving 11 bases not matched to a gene. Germline V gene data show CDR1 as MNHNS and CDR2 as SASEGT. The CDR3 sequence is CASSGGVSGYPYEQYF. CDR3 in DNA: TGTGCCAGCAGTGGAGGGGTTAGCGGGTATCCCTACGAGCAGTACTTC.

This clone has just a few counts. The rearrangement links TRBV6-2 or TRBV6-3 to TRBJ2-5, with D possibly matching TRBD1 (6 bases). Germline lookup yields CDR1 MNHEY and CDR2 SVGEGT. The V gene lost 6 bases and the J gene lost 5 bases, with 28 bases spanning the gap. The length of the CDR3 is 18 residues. CDR3 loop: CASSNSRGTGATGETQYF. The CDR3 nucleotides are TGTGCCAGCAGCAACTCCAGGGGAACCGGGGCTACGGGGGAGACCCAGTACTTC.

This chain uses TRBV3-1 (or the pseudogene TRBV3-2) with TRBJ2-7; the D gene is possibly TRBD2 (5 bases). Germline lookup yields CDR1 LGHDT and CDR2 YNNKEL (reference sequence). V was cut by 2 bases and J by 7 bases, with 9 bases left in between. The CDR3 is 12 amino acids. The CDR3 protein is CASSQRPGEQYF. In DNA form, the CDR3 reads TGTGCCAGCAGCCAACGACCGGGGGAGCAGTACTTC.

The CDR3: CAWSVVSGKITDTQYF. CDR3 sequence (DNA): TGTGCCTGGAGTGTAGTTAGCGGAAAAATTACAGATACGCAGTATTTT. The chain recombines TRBV30 with TRBJ2-3, with D possibly TRBD2 on 6 matching bases. The V gene's germline CDR1 is GTSNPN and CDR2 SVGIG (reference sequence). This CDR3 spans 16 amino acids. V gave up 0 bases and J gave up 3 bases, with 16 bases separating them.

The chain recombines TRBV30 with TRBJ1-4, with D maybe TRBD1 (5 bases). V was trimmed by 0 bases and J by 7 bases, leaving 12 bases between them. Germline values: CDR1 GTSNPN, CDR2 SVGIG (reference sequence). This CDR3 comprises 14 residues. For the CDR3, the DNA is TGTGCCTGGAGTGTACGACCCGGGGGTGAAAAACTGTTTTTT. It encodes CAWSVRPGGEKLFF.